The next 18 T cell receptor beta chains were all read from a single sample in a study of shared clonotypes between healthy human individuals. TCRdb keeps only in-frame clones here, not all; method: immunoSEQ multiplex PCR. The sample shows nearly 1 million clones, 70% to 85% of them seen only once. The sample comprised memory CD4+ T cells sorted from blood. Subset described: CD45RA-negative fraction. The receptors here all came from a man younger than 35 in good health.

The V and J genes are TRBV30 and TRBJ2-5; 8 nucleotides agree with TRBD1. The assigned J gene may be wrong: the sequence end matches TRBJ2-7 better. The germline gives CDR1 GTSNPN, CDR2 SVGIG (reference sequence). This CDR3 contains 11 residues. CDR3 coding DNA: TGTGCCTGGGACAGGGGCTACGAGCAGTACTTC. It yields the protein CAWDRGYEQYF.

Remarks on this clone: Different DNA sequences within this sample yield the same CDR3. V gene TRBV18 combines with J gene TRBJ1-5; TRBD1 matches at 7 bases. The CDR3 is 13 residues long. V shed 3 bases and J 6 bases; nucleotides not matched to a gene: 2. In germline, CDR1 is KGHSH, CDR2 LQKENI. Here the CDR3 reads CASSPTGTQPQHF. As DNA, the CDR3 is TGTGCCAGCTCACCGACAGGGACTCAGCCCCAGCATTTT.

CDR3 region: CASAPSGAPKGEQYF. For the CDR3, the DNA is TGTGCTAGTGCTCCCTCGGGGGCACCGAAGGGCGAGCAGTACTTC. The V call is TRBV12-5, the J call TRBJ2-7; the D call may be TRBD1 or TRBD2 (6 bases each). V was clipped by 7 bases and J by 6 bases, with 22 bases between them. Germline assignment: CDR1 LGHNT and CDR2 FRNRAP. The CDR3 loop spans 15 amino acids. Using reference TRBV12-5 and TRBJ2-7 for the parts outside the CDR3, the full variable domain is DARVTQTPRHKVTEMGQEVTMRCQPILGHNTVFWYRQTMMQGLELLAYFRNRAPLDDSGMPKDRFSAEMPDATLATLKIQPSEPRDSAVYFCASAPSGAPKGEQYFGPGTRLTVT.

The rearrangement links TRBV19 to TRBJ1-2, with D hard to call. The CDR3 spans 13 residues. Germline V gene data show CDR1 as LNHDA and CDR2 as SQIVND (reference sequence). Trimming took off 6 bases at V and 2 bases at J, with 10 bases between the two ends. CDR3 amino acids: CASSPQANYGYTF. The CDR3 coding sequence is TGTGCCAGTAGCCCCCAGGCGAACTATGGCTACACCTTC.

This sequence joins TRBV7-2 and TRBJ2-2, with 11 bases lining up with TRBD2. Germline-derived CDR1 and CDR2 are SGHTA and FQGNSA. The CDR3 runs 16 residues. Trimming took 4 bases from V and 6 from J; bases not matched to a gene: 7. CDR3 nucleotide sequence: TGTGCCAGCAGCTCTAGACTAGCGGGAAAGTCCGGGGAGCTGTTTTTT. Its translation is CASSSRLAGKSGELFF. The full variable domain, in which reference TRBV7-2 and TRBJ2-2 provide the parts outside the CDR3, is GAGVSQSPSNKVTEKGKDVELRCDPISGHTALYWYRQSLGQGLEFLIYFQGNSAPDKSGLPSDRFSAERTGGSVSTLTIQRTQQEDSAVYLCASSSRLAGKSGELFFGEGSRLTVL.

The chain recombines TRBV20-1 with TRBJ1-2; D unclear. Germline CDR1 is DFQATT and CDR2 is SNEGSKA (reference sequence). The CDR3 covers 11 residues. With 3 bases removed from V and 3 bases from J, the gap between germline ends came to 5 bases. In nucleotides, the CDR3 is TGCAGTGCTAGTCGGCACTATGGCTACACCTTC. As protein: CSASRHYGYTF.

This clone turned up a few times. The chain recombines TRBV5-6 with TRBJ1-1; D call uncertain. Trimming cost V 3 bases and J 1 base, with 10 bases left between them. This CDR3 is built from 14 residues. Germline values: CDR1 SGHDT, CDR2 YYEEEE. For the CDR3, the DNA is TGTGCCAGCAGCTATACTTCAGGGAACACTGAAGCTTTCTTT. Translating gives CASSYTSGNTEAFF.

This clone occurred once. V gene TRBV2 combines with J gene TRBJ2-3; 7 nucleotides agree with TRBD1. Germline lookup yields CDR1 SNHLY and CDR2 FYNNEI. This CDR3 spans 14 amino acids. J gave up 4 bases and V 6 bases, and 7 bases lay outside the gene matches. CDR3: CASRITGDPDTQYF. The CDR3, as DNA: TGTGCCAGCAGAATAACAGGGGACCCAGATACGCAGTATTTT. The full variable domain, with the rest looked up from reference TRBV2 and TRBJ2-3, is EPEVTQTPSHQVTQMGQEVILRCVPISNHLYFYWYRQILGQKVEFLVSFYNNEISEKSEIFDDQFSVERPDGSNFTLKIRSTKLEDSAMYFCASRITGDPDTQYFGPGTRLTVL.

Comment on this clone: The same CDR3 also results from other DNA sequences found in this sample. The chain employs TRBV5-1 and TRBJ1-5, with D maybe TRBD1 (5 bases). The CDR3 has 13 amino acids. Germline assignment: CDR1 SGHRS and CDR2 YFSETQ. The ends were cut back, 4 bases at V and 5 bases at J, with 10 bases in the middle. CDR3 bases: TGCGCCAGCAGCCCGTCGGGGGATCAGCCCCAGCATTTT. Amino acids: CASSPSGDQPQHF.

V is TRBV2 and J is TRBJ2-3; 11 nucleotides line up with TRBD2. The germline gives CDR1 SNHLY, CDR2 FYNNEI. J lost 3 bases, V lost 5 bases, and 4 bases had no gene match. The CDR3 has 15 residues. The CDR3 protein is CASSTRLAGTDTQYF. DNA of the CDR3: TGTGCCAGCAGTACGAGACTAGCGGGGACAGATACGCAGTATTTT.

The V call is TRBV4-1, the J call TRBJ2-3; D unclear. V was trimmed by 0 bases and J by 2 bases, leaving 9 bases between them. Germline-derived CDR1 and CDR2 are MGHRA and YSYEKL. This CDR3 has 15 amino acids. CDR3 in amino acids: CASSQDPGNTDTQYF. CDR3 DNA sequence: TGCGCCAGCAGCCAAGACCCCGGTAACACAGATACGCAGTATTTT.

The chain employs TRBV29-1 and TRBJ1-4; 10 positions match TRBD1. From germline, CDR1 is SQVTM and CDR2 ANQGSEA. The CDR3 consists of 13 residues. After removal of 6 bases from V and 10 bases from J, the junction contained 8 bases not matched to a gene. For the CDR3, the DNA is TGCAGCGTGGCCGGGACAGGGGCCGCAAAACTGTTTTTT. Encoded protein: CSVAGTGAAKLFF.

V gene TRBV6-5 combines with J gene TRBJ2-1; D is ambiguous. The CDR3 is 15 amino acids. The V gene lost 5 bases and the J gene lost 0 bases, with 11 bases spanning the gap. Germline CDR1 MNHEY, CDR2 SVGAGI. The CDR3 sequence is CASSAFLSSYNEQFF. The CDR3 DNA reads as TGTGCCAGCAGTGCCTTCCTGAGCTCCTACAATGAGCAGTTCTTC.

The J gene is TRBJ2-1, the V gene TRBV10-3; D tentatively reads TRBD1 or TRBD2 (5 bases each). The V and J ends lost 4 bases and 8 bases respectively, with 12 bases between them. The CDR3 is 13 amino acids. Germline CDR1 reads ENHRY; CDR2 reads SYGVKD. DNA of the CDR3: TGTGCCATCAGTGCTAGCTTGGGGGATGAGCAGTTCTTC. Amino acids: CAISASLGDEQFF.

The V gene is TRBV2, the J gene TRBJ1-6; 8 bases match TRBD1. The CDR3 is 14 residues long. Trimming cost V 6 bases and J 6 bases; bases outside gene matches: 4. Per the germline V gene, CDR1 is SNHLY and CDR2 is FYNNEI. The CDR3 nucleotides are TGTGCCAGCAGAACAGGGGGAATTAATTCACCCCTCCACTTT. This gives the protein CASRTGGINSPLHF.

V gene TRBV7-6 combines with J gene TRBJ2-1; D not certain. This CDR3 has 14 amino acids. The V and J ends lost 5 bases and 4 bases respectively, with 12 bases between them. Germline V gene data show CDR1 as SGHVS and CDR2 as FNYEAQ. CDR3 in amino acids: CASSRDVIYNEQFF. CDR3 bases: TGTGCCAGCAGCCGAGACGTGATATACAATGAGCAGTTCTTC.

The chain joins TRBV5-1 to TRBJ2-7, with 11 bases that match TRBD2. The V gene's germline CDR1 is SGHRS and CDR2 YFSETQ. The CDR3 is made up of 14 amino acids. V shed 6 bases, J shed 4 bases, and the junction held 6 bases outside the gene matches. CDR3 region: CASTPGLAEYEQYF. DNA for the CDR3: TGCGCCAGCACCCCGGGACTAGCGGAATACGAGCAGTACTTC.

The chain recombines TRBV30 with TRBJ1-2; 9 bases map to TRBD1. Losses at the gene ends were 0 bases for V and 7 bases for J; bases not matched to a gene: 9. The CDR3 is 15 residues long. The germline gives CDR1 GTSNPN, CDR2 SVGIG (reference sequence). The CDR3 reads CAWSVPGQGSFGYTF. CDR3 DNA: TGTGCCTGGAGTGTACCGGGACAGGGATCTTTTGGCTACACCTTC. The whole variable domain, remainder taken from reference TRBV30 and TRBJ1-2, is SQTIHQWPATLVQPVGSPLSLECTVEGTSNPNLYWYRQAAGRGLQLLFYSVGIGQISSEVPQNLSASRPQDRQFILSSKKLLLSDSGFYLCAWSVPGQGSFGYTFGSGTRLTVV.